This TCR beta chain emerged from a study of cytomegalovirus exposure and HLA in healthy donors. Study conclusions and caveats: Donors were assumed by presence/absence analyses to have roughly uniform sequencing depth. Published work reported that the classifier diagnosed cytomegalovirus status with high specificity and sensitivity.

A remark on this clone: The antigen remains unidentified.

The ends lost 1 base at V and 4 bases at J; junction bases unmatched: 6. There are 15 residues in the CDR3. Germline assignment: CDR1 LGHNA and CDR2 YNFKEQ. This PCR relied on a set of 60 Vbeta primers and 13 Jbeta primers. Generated by immunoSEQ multiplex PCR, the TCRdb table keeps only in-frame clones and is missing some. The data hold some 150,000 clones, with 70% to 80% observed a single time. This clonotype was obtained from a human donor in good health. The chain is built from TRBV4-2 and TRBJ2-7, with TRBD2 matching over 8 bases. The sequenced sample consisted of PBMCs. The CDR3 reads CASSQVPGGGYEQYF. CDR3 in DNA: TGTGCCAGCAGCCAAGTTCCAGGCGGGGGGTACGAGCAGTACTTC.